This T cell receptor beta chain is from a study of CD8+ T cells in alopecia areata. V lost 4 bases, J lost 0 bases, and 12 bases lay in between. This CDR3 region has 15 residues. CDR1 SQVTM and CDR2 ANQGSEA come from the germline V gene. Extracted RNA was reverse transcribed into cDNA, the sequencing template. Assay: immunoSEQ multiplex PCR; the TCRdb copy retains only in-frame clones and omits some. The repertoire holds just over 5,500 clones, just over 60% seen once, with around 10% in the top ten. Lesional scalp tissue (obtained by punch biopsy) and peripheral blood were collected from alopecia areata patients. Whole-study findings and limits: The study found higher clonality in lesional than normal scalp, especially in alopecia totalis/universalis.

Note on this clone: Its specificity is unknown.

J is TRBJ1-4 and V is TRBV29-1; D is ambiguous. This clonotype was sampled from a human donor with alopecia areata. Source: skin, taken at week 0. The CDR3 loop is CSVADSHSTNEKLFF. CDR3 DNA sequence: TGCAGCGTTGCGGACTCACACTCAACTAATGAAAAACTGTTTTTT.